This TCR beta chain originates from a study of T cell responses to AZD1222 COVID-19 vaccine. Study details: Whether given at about 4 or about 12 weeks, second doses were pooled. Findings of the study overall: White British ancestry dominated among donors, who included more females, and clonal diversity was possibly underestimated. Only six or seven AZD1222 recipients were seropositive at baseline. As reported, nearly half of all spike-specific TCRs target variant regions that are unmutated.

About this clone itself: Its specificity is not known. The junction departs from germline at one end; a sequencing error may be responsible.

Measured with immunoSEQ multiplex PCR; TCRdb has only the in-frame clones, and not every one. Seen here are around 120,000 clones, 90% observed once, and the top ten hold just over 7%. The material was peripheral blood, obtained on day 0 of AZD1222 vaccination. The clonotype originates from an adult in good health.

As DNA, the CDR3 is TGTGCCAGCAGTTCTTACAGGGACAACAGTGAAGCTTTCTTT. Protein sequence: CASSSYRDNSEAFF. V is TRBV28 and J is TRBJ1-1, with a tentative D call TRBD1 (6 bases). The CDR3 totals 14 residues. Germline values: CDR1 MDHEN, CDR2 SYDVKM.